This T cell receptor beta chain was sequenced in a study of T-cell reconstitution after alpha-beta-depleted transplantation in children. This clonotype was counted only a few times. Its antigen remains unidentified. The CDR3 has 12 residues. Looked up from germline, CDR1 is SQVTM and CDR2 is ANQGSEA. Unmatched junction bases numbered 3, after V lost 4 bases and J lost 4 bases. Study-wide points: The study reportedly traced alpha-beta T cells about two months after transplant to several hundred expanded graft clones. By one year post-transplant, T-cell counts and diversity largely arose from T cells that were newly produced.

The library targeted TCRbeta and was prepared with unique molecular identifiers. TCRdb used MiXCR to reprocess the PCR reads, holding one entry per CDR3 protein. Of roughly 490,000 distinct CDR3 sequences listed, about 10% are singletons. The material was PBMCs, mostly from graft donor cells, obtained 180 days after TCRalphabeta/CD19-depleted stem cell transplant. This receptor was obtained from a female patient aged 2 to 10 who had a stem cell transplant for aplastic anemia, so the T cells may come from the graft donor. The gene calls are TRBV29-1 and TRBJ1-2, with TRBD1 matching over 7 bases. CDR3 bases: TGCAGCGTTGTGGACAGGCTCTATGGCTACACCTTC. It yields the protein CSVVDRLYGYTF.